This TCR beta chain was obtained from a study of siplizumab effects on memory and regulatory T cells. Study conclusions and caveats: In roughly 80-95% of proliferating CD4+ or CD8+ clones, a naive or memory phenotype could not be assigned.

The CDR3 is 13 amino acids. Trimming at V came to 3 bases and at J to 6 bases, leaving 4 bases not matched to a gene. Germline V lookup: CDR1 MNHEY, CDR2 SVGAGI. Generated by immunoSEQ multiplex PCR, the TCRdb table keeps only in-frame clones and is missing some. Here the sample spans about 97,000 clones, 92% being singletons. In the case of this clone: As yet, its antigen is unknown.

This clonotype was sampled from a human donor in good health. The chain combines TRBV6-5 with TRBJ2-7; 8 bases agree with TRBD2. Sequenced input: CD4+ T cells sorted from blood. CDR3 sequence (DNA): TGTGCCAGCAGTTATAGCGGGAACGCCGAGCAGTACTTC. Translating gives CASSYSGNAEQYF.